This TCR beta chain came from a study of T cells after yellow fever vaccination. The authors made TCR cDNA by 5'RACE template switching, adding a universal primer site and UMIs. TCRdb re-analysed the 5' RACE reads in MiXCR, keeping a single row per CDR3 protein. The sample shows approximately 300,000 distinct CDR3 sequences, roughly 10% of them seen only once. V lost 2 bases to trimming and J lost 0 bases, with 11 bases between them. CDR1 and CDR2 from the germline V gene are SGHTA and FQGNSA. This CDR3 comprises 15 residues. Overall study results and limits: Peaking on day 5 versus 15, the secondary response was faster but weaker.

A few counts support this clonotype. Its antigen is not identified. The V call is TRBV7-2, the J call TRBJ2-7; D possibly corresponds to TRBD2 (6 bases). This specimen consisted of CD4+ T cells sorted from PBMCs, obtained 45 days after the yellow fever booster vaccination. The TCR originated in a man in his late teens or twenties who received the YFV17D yellow fever vaccine. The CDR3 loop is CASSLSRLVSYEQYF. As DNA, the CDR3 is TGTGCCAGCAGCTTAAGTCGACTAGTCTCCTACGAGCAGTACTTC.